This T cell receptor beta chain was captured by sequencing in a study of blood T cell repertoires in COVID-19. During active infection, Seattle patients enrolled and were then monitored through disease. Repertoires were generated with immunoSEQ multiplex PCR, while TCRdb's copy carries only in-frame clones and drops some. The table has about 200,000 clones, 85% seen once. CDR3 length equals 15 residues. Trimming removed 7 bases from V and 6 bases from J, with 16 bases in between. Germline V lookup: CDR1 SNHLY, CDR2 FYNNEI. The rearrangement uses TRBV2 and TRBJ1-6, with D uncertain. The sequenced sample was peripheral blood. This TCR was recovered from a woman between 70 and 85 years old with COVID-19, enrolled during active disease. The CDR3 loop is CASTPAGSPNSPLHF. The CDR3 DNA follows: TGTGCCAGCACCCCAGCGGGATCCCCTAATTCACCCCTCCACTTT.